Sequencing of this T cell receptor (beta chain) was carried out in a study of T cells in Graves' hyperthyroidism and ophthalmopathy. General study points: By a 13 V-J model, ophthalmopathy was set apart from stable hyperthyroidism. Researchers found most expanded thyroid clonotypes above 0.001 in blood as well.

This clonotype was seen more than once but under ten times. The antigen is undetermined. V was cut by 2 bases and J by 8 bases, with 18 bases left in between. Germline CDR1 and CDR2: MNHEY and SMNVEV (reference sequence). The CDR3 contains 15 residues. From RNA transcripts, TCR beta CDR3 regions were amplified. During a first-round RT-PCR of the TCR CDR3, the HTBI primer set was used. TCRdb fed the multiplex PCR reads into MiXCR, producing one record per CDR3 protein. This table holds around 200,000 distinct CDR3 sequences, 17% found once. The study left out patients who had uncontrolled infection, other autoimmune disease, pregnancy or lactation. The PBMCs studied were ones that came from roughly 11 ml fresh peripheral blood.

The rearrangement uses TRBV27 and TRBJ1-2, with D maybe TRBD1 (6 bases). This clonotype was obtained from a woman aged 50 to 60 with Graves' hyperthyroidism. Source material: blood. The CDR3 reads CASSLRGASGEGYTF. In DNA, the CDR3 is TGTGCCAGCAGTTTAAGGGGGGCGTCGGGTGAGGGCTACACCTTC.